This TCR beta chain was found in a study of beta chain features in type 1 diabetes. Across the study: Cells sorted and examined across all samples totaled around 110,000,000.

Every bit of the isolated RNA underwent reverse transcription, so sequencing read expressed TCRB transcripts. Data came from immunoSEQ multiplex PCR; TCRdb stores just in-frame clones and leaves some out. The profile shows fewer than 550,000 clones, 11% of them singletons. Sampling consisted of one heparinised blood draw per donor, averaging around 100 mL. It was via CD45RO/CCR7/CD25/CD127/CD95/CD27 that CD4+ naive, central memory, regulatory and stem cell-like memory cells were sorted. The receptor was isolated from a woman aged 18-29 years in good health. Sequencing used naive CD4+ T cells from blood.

The CDR3 protein is CAWSVQAGGYGYTF. The CDR3 nucleotides are TGTGCCTGGAGTGTACAGGCAGGGGGATATGGCTACACCTTC. The genes are TRBV30 and TRBJ1-2; 7 bases are shared with TRBD1. V lost 0 bases and J lost 5; bases outside the gene matches: 6. CDR3 length equals 14 residues. The V gene's germline CDR1 is GTSNPN and CDR2 SVGIG (reference sequence).